This T cell receptor (beta chain) was observed in a study of blood T cell repertoires in COVID-19. Authors' data handling: Amplification of reference gene primers provided the estimated nucleated cell counts. Measured with immunoSEQ multiplex PCR; TCRdb has only the in-frame clones, and not every one. The DNA gave D and trimming, while V, J and clone size come from that table. Of around 390,000 clones in the sample, around nine tenths are singletons; the top ten hold about 9.4%. Recruitment covered over 20 US areas and drew participants whose ages spanned roughly 18 to 90 years. The length of the CDR3 is 14 residues. CDR1 KGHDR and CDR2 SFDVKD come from the germline V gene. V was pared by 4 bases and J by 5 bases, with 13 bases between.

This clonotype was obtained from a woman aged 45-65 years who had recovered from COVID-19. Specimen: PBMCs or T cells enriched from blood (not recorded which). This chain links TRBV24-1 with TRBJ1-2, with D possibly TRBD1 on 6 matching bases. CDR3 sequence reads: CATSDLGQPYGYTF. DNA for the CDR3: TGTGCCACCAGTGACCTTGGACAGCCTTATGGCTACACCTTC.